A single sample gave rise to the 2 T cell receptor beta chains below, sequenced in a study of blood T cells in healthy people across ages. Sample-barcoded 5' priming and a J-beta primer mix drove a second PCR of roughly 6 to 12 cycles. Each CDR3 protein is one row after TCRdb ran MiXCR on the 5' RACE reads. The sample lists hundreds of thousands of distinct CDR3 sequences, about 42% occurring once. The sample was blood. Receptor source: an older woman in good health.

The genes are TRBV30 and TRBJ2-5; D might be TRBD2 (5 bases). This CDR3 spans 15 amino acids. V was trimmed by 3 bases and J by 1 base, leaving 15 bases between them. Germline CDR1 GTSNPN, CDR2 SVGIG (reference sequence). CDR3 bases: TGTGCCTGGAGAGTGCGGGCGCTATCCCAAGAGACCCAGTACTTC. Amino acid sequence: CAWRVRALSQETQYF.

This clonotype was seen a few times. This chain joins TRBV29-1 and TRBJ2-4; D is uncertain. V lost 7 bases and J lost 6, with 10 bases in between. Per the germline V gene, CDR1 is SQVTM and CDR2 is ANQGSEA. This CDR3 contains 11 residues. The DNA for the CDR3 is TGCAGCGCTAAAATTGGAAACATTCAGTACTTC. Its translation: CSAKIGNIQYF.